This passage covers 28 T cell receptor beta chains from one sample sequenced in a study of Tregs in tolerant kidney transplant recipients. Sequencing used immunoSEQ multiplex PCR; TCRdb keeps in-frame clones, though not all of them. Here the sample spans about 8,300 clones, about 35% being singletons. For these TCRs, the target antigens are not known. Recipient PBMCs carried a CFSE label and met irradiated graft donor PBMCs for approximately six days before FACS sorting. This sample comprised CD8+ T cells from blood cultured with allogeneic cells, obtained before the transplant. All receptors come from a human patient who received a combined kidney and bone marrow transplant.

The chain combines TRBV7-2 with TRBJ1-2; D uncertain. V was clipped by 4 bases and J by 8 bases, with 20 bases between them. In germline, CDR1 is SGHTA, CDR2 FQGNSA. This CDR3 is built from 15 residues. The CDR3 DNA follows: TGTGCCAGCAGCTCCTCTCCACGGCGGGCTGGCGGCTACACCTTC. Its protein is CASSSSPRRAGGYTF.

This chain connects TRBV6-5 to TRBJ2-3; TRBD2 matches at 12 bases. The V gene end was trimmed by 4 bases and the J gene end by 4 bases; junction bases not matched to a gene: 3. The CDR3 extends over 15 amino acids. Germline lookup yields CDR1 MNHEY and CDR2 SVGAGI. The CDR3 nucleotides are TGTGCCAGCAGTTTGACTAGCGGGAGCCCAGATACGCAGTATTTT. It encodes CASSLTSGSPDTQYF.

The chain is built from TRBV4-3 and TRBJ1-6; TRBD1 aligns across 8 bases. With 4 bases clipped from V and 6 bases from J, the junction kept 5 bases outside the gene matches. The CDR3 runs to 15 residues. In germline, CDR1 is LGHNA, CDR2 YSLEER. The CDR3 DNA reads TGCGCCAGCAGCCGGGACAGGCCTAGTAATTCACCCCTCCACTTT. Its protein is CASSRDRPSNSPLHF.

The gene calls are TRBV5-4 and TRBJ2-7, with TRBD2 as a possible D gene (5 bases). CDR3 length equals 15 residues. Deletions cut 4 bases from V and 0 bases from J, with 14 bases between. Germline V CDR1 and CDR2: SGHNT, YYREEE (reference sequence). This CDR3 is CASSISGLSSYEQYF. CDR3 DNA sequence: TGTGCCAGCAGCATAAGCGGACTGAGCTCCTACGAGCAGTACTTC.

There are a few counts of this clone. CDR3 nucleotide sequence: TGCGCCAGCAGCCCTAGCGGGAATGTCGGTGAGCAGTTCTTC. This codes for CASSPSGNVGEQFF. The rearrangement uses TRBV4-1 and TRBJ2-1, with TRBD2 identical over 9 bases. This CDR3 region has 14 residues. Germline CDR1 is MGHRA and CDR2 is YSYEKL. V lost 4 bases and J lost 9; bases outside the gene matches: 7.

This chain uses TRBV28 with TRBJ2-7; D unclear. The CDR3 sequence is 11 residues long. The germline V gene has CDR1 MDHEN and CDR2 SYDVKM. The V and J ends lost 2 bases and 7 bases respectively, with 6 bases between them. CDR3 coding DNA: TGTGCCAGCAGTTTAGTCGGGGAGCAGTACTTC. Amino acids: CASSLVGEQYF.

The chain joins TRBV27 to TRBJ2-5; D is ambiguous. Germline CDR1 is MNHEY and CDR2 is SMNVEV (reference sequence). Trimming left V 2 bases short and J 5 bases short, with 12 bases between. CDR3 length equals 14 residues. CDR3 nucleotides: TGTGCCAGCAGTTTAATTCCGCGTTCGGAGACCCAGTACTTC. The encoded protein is CASSLIPRSETQYF.

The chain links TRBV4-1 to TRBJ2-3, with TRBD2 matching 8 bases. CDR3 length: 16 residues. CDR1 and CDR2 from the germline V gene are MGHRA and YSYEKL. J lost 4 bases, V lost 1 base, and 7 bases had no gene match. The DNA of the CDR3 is TGCGCCAGCAGCCAAGGCCCAGCGGGGGATTCAGATACGCAGTATTTT. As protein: CASSQGPAGDSDTQYF.

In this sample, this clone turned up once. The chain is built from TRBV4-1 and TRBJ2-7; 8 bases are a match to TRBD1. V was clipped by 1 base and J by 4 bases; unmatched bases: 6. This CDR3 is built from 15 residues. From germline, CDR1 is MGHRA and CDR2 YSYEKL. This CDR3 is CASSQVQGASYEQYF. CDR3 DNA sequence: TGCGCCAGCAGCCAAGTTCAGGGGGCAAGTTACGAGCAGTACTTC.

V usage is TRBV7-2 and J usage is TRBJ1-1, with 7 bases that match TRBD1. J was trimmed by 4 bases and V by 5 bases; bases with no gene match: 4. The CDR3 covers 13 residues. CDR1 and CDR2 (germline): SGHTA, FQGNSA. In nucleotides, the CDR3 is TGTGCCAGCAGCGTAGGGGGCACCACTGAAGCTTTCTTT. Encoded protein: CASSVGGTTEAFF.

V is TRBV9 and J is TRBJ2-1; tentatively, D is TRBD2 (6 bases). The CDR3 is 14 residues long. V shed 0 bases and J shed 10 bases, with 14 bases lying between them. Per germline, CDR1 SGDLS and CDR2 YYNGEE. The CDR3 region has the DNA TGTGCCAGCAGCGTAGGTACTAGCTGGGGCGAGCAGTTCTTC. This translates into CASSVGTSWGEQFF.

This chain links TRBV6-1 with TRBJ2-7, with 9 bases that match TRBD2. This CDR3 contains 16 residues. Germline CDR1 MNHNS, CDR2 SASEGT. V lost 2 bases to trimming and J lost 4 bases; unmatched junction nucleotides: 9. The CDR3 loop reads CASSESTPSGVYEQYF. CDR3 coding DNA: TGTGCCAGCAGTGAATCCACGCCTAGCGGGGTTTACGAGCAGTACTTC.

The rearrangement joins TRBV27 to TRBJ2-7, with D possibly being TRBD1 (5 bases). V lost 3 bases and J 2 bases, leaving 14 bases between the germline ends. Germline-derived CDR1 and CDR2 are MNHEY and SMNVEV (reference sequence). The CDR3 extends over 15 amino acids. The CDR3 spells CASSFARQGPYEQYF. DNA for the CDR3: TGTGCCAGCAGTTTTGCCCGGCAGGGTCCCTACGAGCAGTACTTC.

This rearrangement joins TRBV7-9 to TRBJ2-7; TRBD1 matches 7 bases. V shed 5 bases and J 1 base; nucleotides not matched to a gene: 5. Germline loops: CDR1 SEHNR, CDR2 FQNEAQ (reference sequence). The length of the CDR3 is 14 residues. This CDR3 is CASSQGDGSYEQYF. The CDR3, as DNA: TGTGCCAGCAGCCAGGGGGACGGGTCCTACGAGCAGTACTTC.

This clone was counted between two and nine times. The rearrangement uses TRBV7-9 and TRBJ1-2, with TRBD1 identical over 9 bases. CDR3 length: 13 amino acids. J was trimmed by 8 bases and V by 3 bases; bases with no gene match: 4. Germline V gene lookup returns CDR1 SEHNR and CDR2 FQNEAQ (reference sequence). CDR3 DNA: TGTGCCAGCAGCTTCGGGACAGGGTTCGGCTACACCTTC. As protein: CASSFGTGFGYTF.

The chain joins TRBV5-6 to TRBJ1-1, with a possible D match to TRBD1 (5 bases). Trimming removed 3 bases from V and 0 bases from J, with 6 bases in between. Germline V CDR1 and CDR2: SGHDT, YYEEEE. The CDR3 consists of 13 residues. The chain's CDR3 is CASSWGLNTEAFF. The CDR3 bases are TGTGCCAGCAGCTGGGGCCTGAACACTGAAGCTTTCTTT.

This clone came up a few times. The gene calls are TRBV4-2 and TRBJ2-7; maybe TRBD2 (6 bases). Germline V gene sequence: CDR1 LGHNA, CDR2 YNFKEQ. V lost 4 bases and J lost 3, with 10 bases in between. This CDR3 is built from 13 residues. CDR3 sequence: CASSLGTGYEQYF. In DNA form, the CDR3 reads TGTGCCAGCAGCCTAGGGACTGGCTACGAGCAGTACTTC.

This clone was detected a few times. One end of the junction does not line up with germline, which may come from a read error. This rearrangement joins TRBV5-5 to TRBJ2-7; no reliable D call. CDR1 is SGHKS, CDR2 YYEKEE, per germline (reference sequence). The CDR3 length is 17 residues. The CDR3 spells CASSQDLTTRSSYEQYF. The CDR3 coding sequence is TGCGCCAGCAGCCAAGATCTTACGACGAGGAGCTCCTACGAGCAGTACTTC. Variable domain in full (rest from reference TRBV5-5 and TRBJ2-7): DAGVTQSPTHLIKTRGQQVTLRCSPISGHKSVSWYQQVLGQGPQFIFQYYEKEERGRGNFPDRFSARQFPNYSSELNVNALLLGDSALYLCASSQDLTTRSSYEQYFGPGTRLTVT.

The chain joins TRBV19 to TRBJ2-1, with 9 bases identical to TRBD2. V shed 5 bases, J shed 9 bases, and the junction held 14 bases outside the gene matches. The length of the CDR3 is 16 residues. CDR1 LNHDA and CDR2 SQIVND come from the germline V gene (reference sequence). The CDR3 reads CASSLIGLASASEQFF. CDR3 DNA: TGTGCCAGTAGTCTAATCGGACTAGCGTCAGCCAGTGAGCAGTTCTTC.

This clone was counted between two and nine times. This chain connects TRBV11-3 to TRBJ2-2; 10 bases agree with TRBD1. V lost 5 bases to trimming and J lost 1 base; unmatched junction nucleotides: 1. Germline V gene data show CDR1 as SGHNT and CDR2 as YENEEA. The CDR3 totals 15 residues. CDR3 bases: TGTGCCAGCAGCCGGGACAGGGGGAACACCGGGGAGCTGTTTTTT. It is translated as CASSRDRGNTGELFF.

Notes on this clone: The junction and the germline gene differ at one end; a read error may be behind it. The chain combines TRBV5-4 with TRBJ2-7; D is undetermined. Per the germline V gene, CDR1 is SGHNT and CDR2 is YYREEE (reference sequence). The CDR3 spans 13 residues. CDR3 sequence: CASSPHESYEQYF. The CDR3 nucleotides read TGCGCCAGCAGCCCGCATGAGTCCTACGAGCAGTACTTC.

The CDR3 spells CASSQKVGGSTEAFF. DNA of the CDR3: TGTGCCAGCAGCCAAAAGGTCGGGGGATCGACTGAAGCTTTCTTT. The V and J genes are TRBV7-6 and TRBJ1-1; tentative D call: TRBD1 (5 bases). This CDR3 region has 15 residues. V was clipped by 5 bases and J by 5 bases, with 18 bases between them. Germline CDR1 reads SGHVS; CDR2 reads FNYEAQ.

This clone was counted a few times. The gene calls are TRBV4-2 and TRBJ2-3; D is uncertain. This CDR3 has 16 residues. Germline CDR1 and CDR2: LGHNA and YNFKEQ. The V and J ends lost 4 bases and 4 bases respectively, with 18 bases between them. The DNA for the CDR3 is TGTGCCAGCAGCCCGCTTTTAGGTGTGGAGTCAGATACGCAGTATTTT. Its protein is CASSPLLGVESDTQYF.

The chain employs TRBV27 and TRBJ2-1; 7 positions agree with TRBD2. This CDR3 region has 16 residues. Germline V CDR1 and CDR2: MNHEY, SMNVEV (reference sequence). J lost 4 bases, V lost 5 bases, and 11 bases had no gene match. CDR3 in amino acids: CASSGLLANIYNEQFF. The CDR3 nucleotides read TGTGCCAGCAGTGGCCTACTAGCGAACATATACAATGAGCAGTTCTTC.

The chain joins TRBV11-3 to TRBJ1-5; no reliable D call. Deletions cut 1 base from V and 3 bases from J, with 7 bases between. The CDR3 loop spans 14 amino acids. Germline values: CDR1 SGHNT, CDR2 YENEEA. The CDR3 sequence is CASSLAGYNQPQHF. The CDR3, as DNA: TGTGCCAGCAGCTTAGCAGGATACAATCAGCCCCAGCATTTT.

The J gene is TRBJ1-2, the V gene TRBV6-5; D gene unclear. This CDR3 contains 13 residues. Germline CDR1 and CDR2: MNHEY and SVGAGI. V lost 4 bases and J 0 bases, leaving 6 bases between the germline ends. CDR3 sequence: CASSSIANYGYTF. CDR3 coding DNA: TGTGCCAGCAGTTCGATAGCTAACTATGGCTACACCTTC.

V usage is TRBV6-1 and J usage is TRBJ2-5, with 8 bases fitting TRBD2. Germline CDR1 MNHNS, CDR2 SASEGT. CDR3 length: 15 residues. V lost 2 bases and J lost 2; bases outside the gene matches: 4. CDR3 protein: CASSESTGGQETQYF. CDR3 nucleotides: TGTGCCAGCAGTGAATCTACGGGGGGGCAAGAGACCCAGTACTTC.

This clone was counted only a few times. As DNA, the CDR3 is TGTGCCAGCAGTATTCTGGGACTAGCGGGAGGGCCATGGAACGAGCAGTACTTC. Its translation is CASSILGLAGGPWNEQYF. The V and J genes are TRBV27 and TRBJ2-7; 16 bases fit TRBD2. The CDR3 spans 18 residues. Germline loops: CDR1 MNHEY, CDR2 SMNVEV (reference sequence). V dropped 5 bases and J dropped 5; count of bases not matched to a gene: 12.